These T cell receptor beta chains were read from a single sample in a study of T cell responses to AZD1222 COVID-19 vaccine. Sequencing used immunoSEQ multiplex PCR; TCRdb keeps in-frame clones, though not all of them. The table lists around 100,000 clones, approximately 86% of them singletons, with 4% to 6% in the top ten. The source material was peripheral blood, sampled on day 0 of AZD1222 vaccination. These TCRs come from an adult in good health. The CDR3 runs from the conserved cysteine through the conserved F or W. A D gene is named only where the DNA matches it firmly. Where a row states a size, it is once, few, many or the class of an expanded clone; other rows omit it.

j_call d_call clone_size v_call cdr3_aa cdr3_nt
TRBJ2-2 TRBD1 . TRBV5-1 CASSYFGQGSGELFF TGCGCCAGCAGCTACTTTGGACAGGGCTCCGGGGAGCTGTTTTTT
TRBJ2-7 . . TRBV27 CASSLGSPSSYEQYF TGTGCCAGCAGCCTAGGGTCTCCAAGCTCCTACGAGCAGTACTTC
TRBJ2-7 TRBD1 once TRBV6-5 CASSYGTASYEQYF TGTGCCAGCAGTTACGGGACAGCTTCCTACGAGCAGTACTTC
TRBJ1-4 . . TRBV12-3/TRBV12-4 CASSWGNEKLFF TGTGCCAGCAGTTGGGGGAATGAAAAACTGTTTTTT
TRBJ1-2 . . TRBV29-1 CSGTVGAYGYTF TGCAGCGGGACTGTGGGAGCCTATGGCTACACCTTC
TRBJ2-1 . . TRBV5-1 CASSSTRDGEQFF TGCGCCAGCAGCTCAACTAGGGACGGGGAGCAGTTCTTC
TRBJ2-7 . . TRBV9 CASSVGVGPNYEQYF TGTGCCAGCAGCGTAGGAGTGGGACCGAACTACGAGCAGTACTTC
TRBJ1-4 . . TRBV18 CASSPRDFENEKLFF TGTGCCAGCTCACCTCGGGACTTCGAAAATGAAAAACTGTTTTTT
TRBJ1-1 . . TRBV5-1 CASSSQGNTEAFF TGCGCCAGCAGCTCGCAGGGGAACACTGAAGCTTTCTTT
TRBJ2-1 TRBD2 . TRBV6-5 CASSPGLVGNEQFF TGTGCCAGCAGCCCCGGACTAGTCGGGAATGAGCAGTTCTTC
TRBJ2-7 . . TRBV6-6 CASSYGQPPYEQYF TGTGCCAGCAGTTACGGCCAGCCCCCCTACGAGCAGTACTTC
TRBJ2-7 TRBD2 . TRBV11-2 CASSLAGIAGGLPYEQYF TGTGCCAGCAGCTTAGCGGGTATAGCGGGAGGTTTACCCTACGAGCAGTACTTC
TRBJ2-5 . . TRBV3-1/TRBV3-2 CASSQDGLARGTQYF TGTGCCAGCAGCCAAGACGGGCTAGCGAGAGGGACCCAGTACTTC
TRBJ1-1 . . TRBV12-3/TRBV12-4 CASKDNRNTEAFF TGTGCCAGTAAAGACAACCGAAACACTGAAGCTTTCTTT
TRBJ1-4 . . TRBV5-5 CASSLAVRVANEKLFF TGTGCCAGCAGCTTGGCAGTAAGGGTGGCGAATGAAAAACTGTTTTTT
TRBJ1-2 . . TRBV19 CASSISGNYGYTF TGTGCCAGTAGTATATCCGGTAACTATGGCTACACCTTC
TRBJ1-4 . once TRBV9 CASSLEGVNEKLFF TGTGCCAGCAGCTTGGAGGGAGTTAATGAAAAACTGTTTTTT
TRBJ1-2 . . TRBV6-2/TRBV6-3 CASSYFAGADYGYTF TGTGCCAGCAGTTATTTTGCAGGGGCTGACTATGGCTACACCTTC
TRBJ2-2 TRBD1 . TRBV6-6 CASTLTGTGALGELFF TGTGCCAGCACCCTAACCGGGACAGGGGCCCTCGGGGAGCTGTTTTTT
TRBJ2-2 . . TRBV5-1 CASSLGGAALLGELFF TGCGCCAGCAGCTTGGGAGGGGCCGCCCTCTTAGGGGAGCTGTTTTTT
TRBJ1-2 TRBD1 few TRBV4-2 CASSQWTGLGGYTF TGTGCCAGCAGCCAGTGGACAGGGTTGGGTGGCTACACCTTC
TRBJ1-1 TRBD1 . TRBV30 CAWSVRGQGARVRSTEAFF TGTGCCTGGAGTGTTAGGGGACAGGGGGCAAGGGTGCGTTCTACTGAAGCTTTCTTT
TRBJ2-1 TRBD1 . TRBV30 CAWNRRGQRDYNEQFF TGTGCCTGGAACCGAAGGGGACAGCGTGACTACAATGAGCAGTTCTTC
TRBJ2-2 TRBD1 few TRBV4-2 CASSPRQGLPGELFF TGTGCCAGCAGCCCCCGACAGGGGTTACCCGGGGAGCTGTTTTTT